Following are 3 T cell receptor beta chains from one sample sequenced in a study of cytomegalovirus exposure and HLA in healthy donors. 60 Vbeta and 13 Jbeta primers were used in PCR. Generated by immunoSEQ multiplex PCR, the TCRdb table keeps only in-frame clones and is missing some. Of 110,000 to 150,000 clones in the sample, 70% to 80% were seen once. The material sequenced was PBMCs. The source is a woman aged 18-29 years in good health and CMV-seropositive.

The V call is TRBV6-4, the J call TRBJ1-6; D is unclear. V dropped 1 base and J dropped 9 bases, with 13 bases sitting between them. Germline CDR1 reads MRHNA; CDR2 reads SNTAGT. This CDR3 region has 15 residues. The CDR3 coding sequence is TGTGCCAGCAGTGACTATTCGGGGTTAGCTTCACCCCTCCACTTT. This translates into CASSDYSGLASPLHF.

CDR3 sequence: CASSYSRDSQETQYF. The CDR3 bases are TGTGCCAGCAGTTACTCTCGGGACAGCCAAGAGACCCAGTACTTC. The genes are TRBV6-5 and TRBJ2-5; 7 bases agree with TRBD1. Germline CDR1 and CDR2: MNHEY and SVGAGI. V lost 0 bases to trimming and J lost 1 base; unmatched junction nucleotides: 2. This CDR3 contains 15 residues.

The sample holds a few counts of this clone. The chain uses TRBV7-2 and TRBJ2-7; 14 nucleotides line up with TRBD2. This CDR3 comprises 18 residues. The V gene end was trimmed by 6 bases and the J gene end by 4 bases; junction bases not matched to a gene: 14. Germline CDR1 and CDR2: SGHTA and FQGNSA. CDR3 sequence reads: CASSSTHGTSGGSYEQYF. DNA of the CDR3: TGTGCCAGCAGTTCTACCCACGGGACTAGCGGGGGTTCGTACGAGCAGTACTTC.